The T cell receptor (beta chain) described here comes from a study of blood T cell repertoires in COVID-19. Overall study: T cells, B-cell-depleted T cells, or PBMCs provided the cDNA or gDNA that served as material.

Profiling relied on immunoSEQ multiplex PCR, and the TCRdb table lists in-frame clones only, not all of them. The sample carries about 200,000 clones, about nine tenths recorded once. This receptor was taken from a man aged 35-49 years with acute or convalescent COVID-19. The specimen sequenced was peripheral blood.

The CDR3 protein is CASSATSSGELFF. The CDR3 region has the DNA TGTGCCAGCAGCGCTACTAGCTCCGGGGAGCTGTTTTTT. The V gene is TRBV5-4, the J gene TRBJ2-2, with D perhaps TRBD2 (6 bases). V was pared by 4 bases and J by 6 bases, with 10 bases between. The CDR3 has 13 amino acids. Germline lookup yields CDR1 SGHNT and CDR2 YYREEE (reference sequence).